This T cell receptor (beta chain) derives from a study of response to subunit inactivated influenza vaccine (dated by TCRdb to between 2018 and 2020). For context, the study as a whole: Deep quantitative T cell receptor repertoire profiling was used in the study to track responses to a trivalent subunit inactivated influenza vaccine.

This clonotype has a handful of counts. The specificity of this receptor is unknown. No much larger clone exists at a distance of one base, and base qualities are not known. Clipping removes 1 base from V and 3 bases from J, with 3 as the unmatched junction base count. Inclusive of the bounding cysteine and phenylalanine, the CDR3 is 15 residues long. Only the CDR3 DNA stays, 45 bases, in frame from base 1. The CDR1 and CDR2 encoded by the germline V gene (reference sequence) are SEHNR and FQNEAQ. Broad study findings and their caveats: It was suggested by the authors that each seasonal influenza vaccination may recruit only a limited number of new T cells.

The library came from RT-PCR. This sample was sequenced with an Illumina HiSeq 2500. TCRdb reanalyzed the raw reads on its own, using fastp at Q25 for trimming and MiXCR for clone calling, and kept in-frame beta chains. One record per CDR3 amino acid sequence lists the most common genes and DNA. Here the sample has some 500,000 distinct CDR3 sequences; approximately 12% occur a single time. The top ten clonotypes cover around 13% of the sample. Read against the paper, the sample's time point label means: 45 days after influenza vaccine administration. The source is a man between 50 and 59 years old who received an inactivated influenza vaccine. Donor details come from another sample of the same person, matched by shared clones. Sequenced here: PBMCs from blood, sampled roughly 6 weeks after vaccination. Recombination linked TRBV7-9 to TRBJ2-3, with 8 central nucleotides matching TRBD2. The DNA reads as follows: TGTGCCAGCAGCTTAGAGCGGGGGAGGACAGATACGCAGTATTTT. Its amino acids are CASSLERGRTDTQYF.